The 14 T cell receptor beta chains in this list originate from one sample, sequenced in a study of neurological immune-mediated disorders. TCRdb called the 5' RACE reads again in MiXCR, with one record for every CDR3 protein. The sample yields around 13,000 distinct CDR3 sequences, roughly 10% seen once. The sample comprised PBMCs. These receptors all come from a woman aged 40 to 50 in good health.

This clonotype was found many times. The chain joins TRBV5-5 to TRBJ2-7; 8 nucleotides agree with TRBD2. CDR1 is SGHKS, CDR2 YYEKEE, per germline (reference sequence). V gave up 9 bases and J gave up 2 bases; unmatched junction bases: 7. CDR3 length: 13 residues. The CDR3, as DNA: TGTGCCACCAGGGAGCGGGAGACCTACGAGCAGTACTTC. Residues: CATRERETYEQYF. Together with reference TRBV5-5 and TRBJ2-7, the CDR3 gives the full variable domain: DAGVTQSPTHLIKTRGQQVTLRCSPISGHKSVSWYQQVLGQGPQFIFQYYEKEERGRGNFPDRFSARQFPNYSSELNVNALLLGDSALYLCATRERETYEQYFGPGTRLTVT.

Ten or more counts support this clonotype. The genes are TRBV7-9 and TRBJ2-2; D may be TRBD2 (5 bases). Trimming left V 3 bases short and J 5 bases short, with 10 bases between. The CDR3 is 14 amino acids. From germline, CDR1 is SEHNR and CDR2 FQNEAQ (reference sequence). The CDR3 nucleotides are TGTGCCAGCAGCTTCTCCGGGGAAACCGGGGAGCTGTTTTTT. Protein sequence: CASSFSGETGELFF.

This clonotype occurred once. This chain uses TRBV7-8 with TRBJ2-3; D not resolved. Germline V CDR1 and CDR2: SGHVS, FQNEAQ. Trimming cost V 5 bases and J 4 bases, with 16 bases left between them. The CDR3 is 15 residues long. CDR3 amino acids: CASSHPGRAADTQYF. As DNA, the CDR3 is TGTGCCAGCAGCCACCCCGGTCGGGCGGCAGATACGCAGTATTTT.

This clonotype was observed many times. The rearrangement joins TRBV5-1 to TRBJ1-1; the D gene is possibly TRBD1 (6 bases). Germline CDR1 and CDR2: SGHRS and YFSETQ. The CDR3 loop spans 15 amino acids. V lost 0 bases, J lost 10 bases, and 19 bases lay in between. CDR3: CASSLDGGAQGGAFF. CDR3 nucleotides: TGCGCCAGCAGCTTGGATGGGGGGGCCCAGGGAGGAGCTTTCTTT.

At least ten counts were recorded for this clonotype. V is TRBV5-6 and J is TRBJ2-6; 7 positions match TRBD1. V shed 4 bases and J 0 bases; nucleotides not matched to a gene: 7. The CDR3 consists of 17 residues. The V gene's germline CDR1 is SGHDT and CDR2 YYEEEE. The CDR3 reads CASSLRTGTSGANVLTF. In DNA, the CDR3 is TGTGCCAGCAGCCTTAGGACAGGAACCTCTGGGGCCAACGTCCTGACTTTC.

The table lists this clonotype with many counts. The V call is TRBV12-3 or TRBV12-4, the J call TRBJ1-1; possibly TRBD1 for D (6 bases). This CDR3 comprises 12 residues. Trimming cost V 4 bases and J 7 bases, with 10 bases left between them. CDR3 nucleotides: TGTGCCAGCAGTTGGACAGCAAGTGAAGCTTTCTTT. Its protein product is CASSWTASEAFF.

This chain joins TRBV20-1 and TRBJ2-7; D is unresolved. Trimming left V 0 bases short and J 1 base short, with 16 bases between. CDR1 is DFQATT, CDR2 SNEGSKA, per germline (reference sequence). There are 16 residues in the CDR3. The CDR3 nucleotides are TGCAGTGCTAGAGATTGGCAGGTGGGGTTATCCTACGAGCAGTACTTC. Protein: CSARDWQVGLSYEQYF.

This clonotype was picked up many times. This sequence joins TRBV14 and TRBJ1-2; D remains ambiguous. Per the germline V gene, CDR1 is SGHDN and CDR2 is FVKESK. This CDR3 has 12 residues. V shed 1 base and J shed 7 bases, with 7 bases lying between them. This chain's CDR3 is CASSQATSGYTF. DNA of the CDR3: TGTGCCAGCAGCCAAGCTACGAGTGGCTACACCTTC.

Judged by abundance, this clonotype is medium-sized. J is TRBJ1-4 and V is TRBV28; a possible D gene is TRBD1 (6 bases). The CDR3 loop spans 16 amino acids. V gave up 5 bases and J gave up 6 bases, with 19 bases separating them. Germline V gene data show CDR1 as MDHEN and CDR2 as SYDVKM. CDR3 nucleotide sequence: TGTGCCAGCAGTCTACCCAGCAGGGGTCGGGATGAAAAACTGTTTTTT. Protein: CASSLPSRGRDEKLFF.

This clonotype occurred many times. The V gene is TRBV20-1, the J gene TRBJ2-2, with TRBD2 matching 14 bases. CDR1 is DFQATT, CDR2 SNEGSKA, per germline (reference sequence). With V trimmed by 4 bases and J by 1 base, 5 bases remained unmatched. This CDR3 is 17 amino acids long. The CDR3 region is CSATPGLAGGNTGELFF. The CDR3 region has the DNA TGCAGTGCTACTCCCGGACTAGCGGGAGGGAACACCGGGGAGCTGTTTTTT.

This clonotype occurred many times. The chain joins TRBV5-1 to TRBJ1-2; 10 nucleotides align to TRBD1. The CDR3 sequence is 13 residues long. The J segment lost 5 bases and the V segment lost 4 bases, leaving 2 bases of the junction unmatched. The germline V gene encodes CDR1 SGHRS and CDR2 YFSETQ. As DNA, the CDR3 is TGCGCCAGCAGCGGGACAGGGGCGTATGGCTACACCTTC. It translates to CASSGTGAYGYTF.

The CDR3 reads CASPTGSVNTEAFF. The CDR3 DNA reads TGCGCCAGTCCGACAGGGTCCGTGAACACTGAAGCTTTCTTT. The V call is TRBV5-1, the J call TRBJ1-1, with 7 bases matching TRBD1. Unmatched junction bases numbered 7, after V lost 8 bases and J lost 0 bases. This CDR3 is 14 amino acids long. CDR1 and CDR2 (germline): SGHRS, YFSETQ.

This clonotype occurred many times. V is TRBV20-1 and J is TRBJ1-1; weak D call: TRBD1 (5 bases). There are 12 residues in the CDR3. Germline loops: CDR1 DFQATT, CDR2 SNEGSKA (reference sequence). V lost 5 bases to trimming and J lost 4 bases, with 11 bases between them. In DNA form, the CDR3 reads TGCAGTGCTTCAGCCGGGGGCACTGAAGCTTTCTTT. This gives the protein CSASAGGTEAFF.

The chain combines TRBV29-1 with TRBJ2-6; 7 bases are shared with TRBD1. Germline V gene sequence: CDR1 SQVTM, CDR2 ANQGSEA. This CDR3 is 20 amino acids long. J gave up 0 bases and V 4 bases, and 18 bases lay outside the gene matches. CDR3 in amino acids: CSVVPARQGEFPSGANVLTF. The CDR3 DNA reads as TGCAGCGTTGTCCCTGCCCGACAGGGCGAGTTCCCCTCTGGGGCCAACGTCCTGACTTTC.